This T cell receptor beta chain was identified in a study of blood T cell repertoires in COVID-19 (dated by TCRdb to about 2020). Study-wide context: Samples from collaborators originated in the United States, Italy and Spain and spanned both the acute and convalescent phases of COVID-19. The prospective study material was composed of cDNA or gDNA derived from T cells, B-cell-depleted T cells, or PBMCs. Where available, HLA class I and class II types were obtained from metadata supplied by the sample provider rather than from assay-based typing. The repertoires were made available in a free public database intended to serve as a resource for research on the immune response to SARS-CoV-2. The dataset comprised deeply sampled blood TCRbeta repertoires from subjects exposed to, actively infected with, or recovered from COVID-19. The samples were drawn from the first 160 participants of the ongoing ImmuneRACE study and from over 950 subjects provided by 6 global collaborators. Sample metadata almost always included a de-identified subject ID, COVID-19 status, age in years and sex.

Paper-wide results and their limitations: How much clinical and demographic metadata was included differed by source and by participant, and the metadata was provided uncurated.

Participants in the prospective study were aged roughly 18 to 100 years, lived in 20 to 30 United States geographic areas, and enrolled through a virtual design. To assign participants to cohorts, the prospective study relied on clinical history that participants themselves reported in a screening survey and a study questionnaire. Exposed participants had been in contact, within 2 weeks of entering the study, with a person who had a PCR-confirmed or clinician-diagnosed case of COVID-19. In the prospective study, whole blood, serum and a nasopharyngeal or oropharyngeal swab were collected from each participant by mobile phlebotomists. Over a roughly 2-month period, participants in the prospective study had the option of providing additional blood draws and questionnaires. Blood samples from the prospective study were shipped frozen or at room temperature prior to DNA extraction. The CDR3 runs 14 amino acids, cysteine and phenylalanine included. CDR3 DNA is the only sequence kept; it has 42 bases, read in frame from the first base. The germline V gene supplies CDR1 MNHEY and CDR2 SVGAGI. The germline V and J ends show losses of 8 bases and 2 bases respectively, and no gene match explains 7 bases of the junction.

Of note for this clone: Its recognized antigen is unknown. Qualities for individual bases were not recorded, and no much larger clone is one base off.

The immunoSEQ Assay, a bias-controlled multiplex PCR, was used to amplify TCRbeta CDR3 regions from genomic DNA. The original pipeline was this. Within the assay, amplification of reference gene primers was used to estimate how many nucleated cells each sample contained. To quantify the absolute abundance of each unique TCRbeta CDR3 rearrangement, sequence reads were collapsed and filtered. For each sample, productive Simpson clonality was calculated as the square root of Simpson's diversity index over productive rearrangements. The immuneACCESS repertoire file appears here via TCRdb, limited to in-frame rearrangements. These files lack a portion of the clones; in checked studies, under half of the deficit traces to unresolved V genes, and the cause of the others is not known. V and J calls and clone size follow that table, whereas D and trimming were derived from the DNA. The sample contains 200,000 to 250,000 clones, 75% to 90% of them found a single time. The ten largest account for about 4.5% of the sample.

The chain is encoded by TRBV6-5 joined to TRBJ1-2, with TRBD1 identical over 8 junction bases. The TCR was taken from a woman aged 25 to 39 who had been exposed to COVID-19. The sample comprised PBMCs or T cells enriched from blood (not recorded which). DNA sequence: TGTGCCAGCGGAGACTGGGACAGGAACTATGGCTACACCTTC. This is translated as CASGDWDRNYGYTF.